The 9 T cell receptor beta chains reported below all come from one sample, sequenced in a study of T cell repertoires in cytomegalovirus infection. TCRdb passed the reads through MiXCR, listing each CDR3 protein once. Altogether hundreds of thousands of distinct CDR3 sequences are present, 35% to 45% being singletons, with the ten largest covering around 3%. Sequencing was done on a sample of PBMCs. All receptors derive from a human donor in good health (CMV status not recorded). Some clones in this sample may be carry-over from other donors' samples.

This clonotype was seen repeatedly, ten times or more. This chain connects TRBV12-3 or TRBV12-4 to TRBJ1-2; 8 bases line up with TRBD1. CDR3 length equals 16 residues. J lost 4 bases, V lost 3 bases, and 10 bases had no gene match. CDR3 DNA: TGTGCCAGCAGTTTTAGTCCCCAGGGGGCGATCTATGGCTACACCTTC. Protein: CASSFSPQGAIYGYTF.

V usage is TRBV28 and J usage is TRBJ1-1, with D possibly TRBD1 on 5 matching bases. V was cut by 3 bases and J by 0 bases, with 11 bases left in between. The germline gives CDR1 MDHEN, CDR2 SYDVKM. CDR3 length: 15 residues. CDR3 DNA: TGTGCCAGCAGTTTCTTAGGGACGGTGAACACTGAAGCTTTCTTT. Translation: CASSFLGTVNTEAFF. Supplemented by reference TRBV28 and TRBJ1-1, the full variable domain reads DVKVTQSSRYLVKRTGEKVFLECVQDMDHENMFWYRQDPGLGLRLIYFSYDVKMKEKGDIPEGYSVSREKKERFSLILESASTNQTSMYLCASSFLGTVNTEAFFGQGTRLTVV.

DNA for the CDR3: TGCAGTGCTATCCCCAAGACAGGGTGGGGCGAGCAGTACTTC. Translation: CSAIPKTGWGEQYF. This chain joins TRBV20-1 and TRBJ2-7, with 7 bases lining up with TRBD1. The V and J ends lost 4 bases and 6 bases, in that order; junction bases with no gene match: 12. The CDR3 covers 14 residues. From germline, CDR1 is DFQATT and CDR2 SNEGSKA (reference sequence).

This clonotype was seen a handful of times. The chain recombines TRBV7-2 with TRBJ2-3; no reliable D call. The CDR3 spans 11 residues. With 0 bases removed from V and 14 bases from J, the gap between germline ends came to 9 bases. From germline, CDR1 is SGHTA and CDR2 FQGNSA. In DNA form, the CDR3 reads TGTGCCAGCAGCTTAGCTGTTATAAGGTATTTT. Translating it yields CASSLAVIRYF.

V is TRBV20-1 and J is TRBJ2-5; a weak D match, TRBD2 (6 bases). Germline CDR1 is DFQATT and CDR2 is SNEGSKA (reference sequence). V gave up 6 bases and J gave up 1 base, with 15 bases separating them. The CDR3 sequence is 14 residues long. CDR3 protein: CSASMAGGQETQYF. In DNA form, the CDR3 reads TGCAGTGCCAGCATGGCCGGGGGCCAAGAGACCCAGTACTTC.

The chain carries TRBV28 and TRBJ2-7; D uncertain. Looked up from germline, CDR1 is MDHEN and CDR2 is SYDVKM. The CDR3 length is 12 residues. V lost 2 bases and J lost 3, with 5 bases in between. CDR3 bases: TGTGCCAGCAGTTTAAGCTACTACGAGCAGTACTTC. Translating it yields CASSLSYYEQYF.

This clonotype has a count of ten or more. The chain couples TRBV4-1 to TRBJ1-5, with no clear D. Per the germline V gene, CDR1 is MGHRA and CDR2 is YSYEKL. This CDR3 has 13 amino acids. Trimming took 0 bases from V and 9 from J, leaving 9 bases between them. In nucleotides, the CDR3 is TGCGCCAGCAGCCAAGAGGGCGGACGGCCCCAGCATTTT. It yields the protein CASSQEGGRPQHF.

This clonotype was counted ten times or more. This CDR3 reads CASSTQQGGYEQYF. CDR3 DNA sequence: TGTGCCAGCAGCACGCAACAGGGAGGCTACGAGCAGTACTTC. The rearrangement links TRBV7-2 to TRBJ2-7; TRBD1 or TRBD2 may be the D gene (6 bases each). Germline CDR1 is SGHTA and CDR2 is FQGNSA. This CDR3 is built from 14 residues. Trimming removed 5 bases from V and 3 bases from J, with 14 bases in between.

Worth noting for this clonotype: The junction departs from the called germline gene at one end, perhaps through a read error. V usage is TRBV7-8 and J usage is TRBJ1-1, with a possible D match to TRBD1 (6 bases). The CDR3 totals 15 residues. Germline CDR1 SGHVS, CDR2 FQNEAQ. In DNA form, the CDR3 reads TGTGACAGCAGCGCCCTCCCACAGGGCCGGACTGAAGCTTTCTTT. It encodes CDSSALPQGRTEAFF.